The present T cell receptor (beta chain) was sequenced within a study of CD8+ T cells in alopecia areata. The CDR3 length is 15 residues. The V end lost 7 bases, the J end lost 2 bases, and 16 bases lay between the germline ends. Looked up from germline, CDR1 is LNHNV and CDR2 is YYDKDF (reference sequence). Study-wide findings and caveats: Tofacitinib delivered significant drops in scalp clonality and in expanded CD8+ clones among the top 100.

Extracted RNA was reverse transcribed, and the resulting cDNA served as sequencing template. The method was immunoSEQ multiplex PCR; TCRdb's version includes in-frame clones alone and lacks a portion of them. The sample consists of over 100,000 clones, about 60% of them appearing once. Comment on this clone: Antigen: not known.

Treatment described: oral pan-JAK inhibitor, 5-10 mg twice daily. This clonotype was obtained from a human donor with alopecia areata. The sequences come from CD8+ T cells sorted from blood, collected at week 24, from a patient treated with tofacitinib. The chain couples TRBV15 to TRBJ2-3, with D perhaps matching TRBD1 (6 bases). CDR3 loop: CATTPQGIITDTQYF. The DNA of the CDR3 is TGTGCCACCACTCCCCAGGGGATTATCACAGATACGCAGTATTTT.